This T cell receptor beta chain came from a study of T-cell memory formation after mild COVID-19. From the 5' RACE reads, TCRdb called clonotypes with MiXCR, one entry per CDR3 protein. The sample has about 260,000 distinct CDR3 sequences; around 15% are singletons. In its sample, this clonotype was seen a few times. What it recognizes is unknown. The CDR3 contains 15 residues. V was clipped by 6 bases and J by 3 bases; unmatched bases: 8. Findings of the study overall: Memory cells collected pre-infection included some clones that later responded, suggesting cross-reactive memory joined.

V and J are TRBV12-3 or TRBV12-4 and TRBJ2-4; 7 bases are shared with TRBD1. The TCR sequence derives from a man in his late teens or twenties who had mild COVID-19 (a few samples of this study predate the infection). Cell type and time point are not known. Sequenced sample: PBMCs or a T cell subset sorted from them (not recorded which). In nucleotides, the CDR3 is TGTGCCAGCAGCGGGACAGAACCGTACAAAAACATTCAGTACTTC. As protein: CASSGTEPYKNIQYF.